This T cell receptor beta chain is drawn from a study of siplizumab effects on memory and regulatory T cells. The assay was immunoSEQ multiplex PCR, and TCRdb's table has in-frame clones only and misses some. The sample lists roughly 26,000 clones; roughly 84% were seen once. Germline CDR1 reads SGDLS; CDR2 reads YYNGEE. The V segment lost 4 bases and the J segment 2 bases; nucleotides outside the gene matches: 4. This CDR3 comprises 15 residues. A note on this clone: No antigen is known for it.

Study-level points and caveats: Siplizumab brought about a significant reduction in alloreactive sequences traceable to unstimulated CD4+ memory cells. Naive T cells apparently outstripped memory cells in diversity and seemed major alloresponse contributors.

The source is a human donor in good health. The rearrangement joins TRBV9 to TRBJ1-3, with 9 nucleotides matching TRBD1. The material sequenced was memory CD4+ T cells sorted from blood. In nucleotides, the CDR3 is TGTGCCAGCAGCTCGAGGGACAGGGCTGGAAACACCATATATTTT. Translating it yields CASSSRDRAGNTIYF.